Listed below are T cell receptor beta chains from one sample, sequenced in a study of blood T cell repertoires in COVID-19. Profiled with immunoSEQ multiplex PCR; TCRdb holds only in-frame clones, not every one. The data hold 200,000 to 250,000 clones, with approximately 90% observed a single time. The sample taken for sequencing was peripheral blood. These receptors originate from a man aged 25-45 years with COVID-19, enrolled during active disease. The CDR3 runs from the conserved cysteine through the conserved F or W. The D gene is left open where the match is weak. A clone size is listed for some rows: how often the clone was seen (once, few, many), or a class if it is expanded.

d_call clone_size j_call v_call cdr3_aa cdr3_nt
TRBD2 . TRBJ2-5 TRBV7-9 CASGSTLAGRGETQYF TGTGCCAGCGGATCCACCCTAGCGGGACGGGGGGAGACCCAGTACTTC
. many TRBJ2-7 TRBV6-5 CASRPRGGIYEQYF TGTGCCAGCAGGCCGAGGGGGGGCATCTACGAGCAGTACTTC
. . TRBJ1-6 TRBV7-3 CASSLNQGGNSPLHF TGTGCCAGCAGCTTAAATCAGGGTGGAAATTCACCCCTCCACTTT
TRBD1 . TRBJ1-5 TRBV5-1 CASSVETGNNQPQHF TGCGCCAGCAGCGTGGAGACAGGGAACAATCAGCCCCAGCATTTT
. . TRBJ2-4 TRBV4-3 CASPGVSAKNIQYF TGCGCCAGCCCGGGAGTCTCGGCCAAAAACATTCAGTACTTC
TRBD1 many TRBJ1-2 TRBV4-3 CASSHGQGASGYTF TGCGCCAGCAGCCATGGACAGGGGGCGTCTGGCTACACCTTC
TRBD2 once TRBJ2-1 TRBV7-3 CASSAQPIVAGGPSNEQFF TGTGCCAGCAGCGCCCAACCAATTGTAGCGGGGGGGCCTAGTAATGAGCAGTTCTTC
TRBD1 . TRBJ1-2 TRBV6-2/TRBV6-3 CASSPGTGFGYTF TGTGCCAGCAGCCCTGGGACAGGGTTTGGCTACACCTTC
TRBD1 few TRBJ2-7 TRBV6-5 CASSYSRGHYEQYF TGTGCCAGCAGTTACTCAAGGGGGCACTACGAGCAGTACTTC
. . TRBJ2-2 TRBV7-3 CASSLQGSNTGELFF TGTGCCAGCAGCTTACAGGGCTCGAACACCGGGGAGCTGTTTTTT
. . TRBJ1-1 TRBV7-3 CASSLSGALLNTEAFF TGTGCCAGCAGCTTAAGTGGGGCTTTATTGAACACTGAAGCTTTCTTT
. . TRBJ1-5 TRBV7-2 CASSPSDWRKNQPQHF TGTGCCAGCAGCCCATCCGATTGGAGGAAAAATCAGCCCCAGCATTTT
TRBD1 . TRBJ1-5 TRBV27 CASSFRGQGSRLSNQPQHF TGTGCCAGCAGTTTCCGGGGACAGGGATCCCGTCTTAGCAATCAGCCCCAGCATTTT
TRBD1 . TRBJ1-2 TRBV15 CATSRPNRGSDRGYTF TGTGCCACCAGCAGACCTAACAGGGGATCAGATCGCGGCTACACCTTC
TRBD2 . TRBJ2-7 TRBV3-1/TRBV3-2 CASSQGTSGHYEQYF TGTGCCAGCAGCCAAGGGACTAGCGGGCACTACGAGCAGTACTTC
. . TRBJ2-7 TRBV28 CASSLRGGRAYEQYF TGTGCCAGCAGTTTAAGAGGGGGGAGGGCCTACGAGCAGTACTTC
. . TRBJ1-2 TRBV4-3 CASSQELVGGAGYGYTF TGCGCCAGCAGCCAAGAACTTGTGGGAGGGGCCGGGTATGGCTACACCTTC
. . TRBJ1-1 TRBV13 CASSSEQGISNTEAFF TGTGCCAGCAGCTCTGAACAGGGTATATCGAACACTGAAGCTTTCTTT
. . TRBJ2-5 TRBV6-5 CASTKGEGRRETQYF TGTGCCAGCACCAAGGGGGAGGGGAGGAGGGAGACCCAGTACTTC
TRBD1 few TRBJ1-1 TRBV28 CASSLRQGAEAFF TGTGCCAGCAGTCTGAGACAGGGGGCTGAAGCTTTCTTT
. . TRBJ1-5 TRBV7-2 CASSLLGTRSNQPQHF TGTGCCAGCAGCTTATTAGGGACAAGAAGCAATCAGCCCCAGCATTTT
. . TRBJ1-1 TRBV23-1 CASSQSVIGLNTEAFF TGCGCCAGCAGTCAATCAGTCATTGGGCTTAACACTGAAGCTTTCTTT
. once TRBJ2-2 TRBV5-1 CASSLERALTGELFF TGCGCCAGCAGCTTAGAGCGGGCTCTTACCGGGGAGCTGTTTTTT
TRBD1 . TRBJ2-2 TRBV2 CASSPGTGNTGELFF TGTGCCAGCAGCCCCGGGACAGGGAACACCGGGGAGCTGTTTTTT
TRBD2 . TRBJ2-3 TRBV5-1 CASSPGLAGPLDTQYF TGCGCCAGCAGCCCAGGACTAGCGGGACCACTAGATACGCAGTATTTT
. few TRBJ1-1 TRBV6-5 CASIPKRQNTEAFF TGTGCCAGCATTCCTAAAAGACAGAACACTGAAGCTTTCTTT
. . TRBJ1-1 TRBV9 CASSVRGTNTEAFF TGTGCCAGCAGCGTACGGGGGACGAACACTGAAGCTTTCTTT
TRBD1 once TRBJ1-1 TRBV25-1 CASSELDRGSEAFF TGTGCCAGCAGTGAATTAGACAGGGGGTCTGAAGCTTTCTTT
TRBD1 once TRBJ1-3 TRBV19 CASKGQAYSGNTIYF TGTGCCAGTAAGGGACAGGCGTACTCTGGAAACACCATATATTTT
TRBD1 . TRBJ2-2 TRBV7-9 CASTPPGTGVTGELFF TGTGCCAGCACCCCGCCCGGGACAGGGGTCACCGGGGAGCTGTTTTTT
TRBD2 few TRBJ2-1 TRBV29-1 CSGRTSGSHEQFF TGCAGCGGCCGGACTAGCGGGAGCCATGAGCAGTTCTTC
TRBD2 once TRBJ2-2 TRBV7-9 CASSARDWLAGLFGELFF TGTGCCAGCAGCGCTCGGGATTGGCTAGCGGGGCTCTTCGGGGAGCTGTTTTTT
TRBD2 few TRBJ2-1 TRBV4-3 CASSQLVAGPGGEQFF TGCGCCAGCAGCCAATTGGTAGCGGGTCCGGGGGGTGAGCAGTTCTTC
. . TRBJ1-6 TRBV27 CASSLLPGGGSPLHF TGTGCCAGCAGTTTATTGCCCGGGGGGGGTTCACCCCTCCACTTT
TRBD1 . TRBJ1-1 TRBV18 CASSSIQGAGNTEAFF TGTGCCAGCTCGTCTATACAGGGGGCGGGAAACACTGAAGCTTTCTTT
TRBD1 once TRBJ1-2 TRBV9 CASSPRTGGDYGYTF TGTGCCAGCAGCCCACGGACAGGGGGCGACTATGGCTACACCTTC
TRBD1 . TRBJ1-1 TRBV7-3 CASSPTGITEAFF TGTGCCAGCAGTCCGACAGGGATCACTGAAGCTTTCTTT
TRBD2 . TRBJ2-7 TRBV28 CASSLRLAGVPSYEQYF TGTGCCAGCAGTTTAAGGCTAGCGGGAGTCCCCTCCTACGAGCAGTACTTC
. . TRBJ1-1 TRBV5-1 CASSSGTLPIVTEAFF TGCGCCAGCAGCAGCGGGACACTACCCATAGTCACTGAAGCTTTCTTT
TRBD1 . TRBJ2-7 TRBV5-3 CARSHRGPEQYF TGTGCCAGAAGCCACAGGGGGCCCGAGCAGTACTTC
TRBD1 . TRBJ2-1 TRBV7-9 CASSLRQGHNEQFF TGTGCCAGCAGCCTACGACAGGGGCACAATGAGCAGTTCTTC
. . TRBJ1-3 TRBV29-1 CSILRALGGNTIYF TGCAGCATCTTGAGGGCCTTGGGGGGAAACACCATATATTTT
. once TRBJ1-4 TRBV7-9 CASSITTEVYEKLFF TGTGCCAGCAGCATTACGACAGAGGTTTATGAAAAACTGTTTTTT
TRBD1 . TRBJ1-2 TRBV6-2/TRBV6-3 CASSYAQDRGVRYTF TGTGCCAGCAGTTACGCTCAGGACAGGGGAGTTCGCTACACCTTC
. . TRBJ2-3 TRBV24-1 CATSGRLRPDTQYF TGTGCCACCAGTGGACGACTAAGGCCAGATACGCAGTATTTT
. once TRBJ2-3 TRBV14 CASSQGPSITDTQYF TGTGCCAGCAGCCAAGGCCCCAGTATCACAGATACGCAGTATTTT
. . TRBJ1-1 TRBV6-5 CASREGLRTEAFF TGTGCCAGCAGAGAGGGCTTGAGGACTGAAGCTTTCTTT
. . TRBJ2-1 TRBV29-1 CSVKLLRRGQFF TGCAGCGTGAAGTTGTTACGGCGGGGACAGTTCTTC